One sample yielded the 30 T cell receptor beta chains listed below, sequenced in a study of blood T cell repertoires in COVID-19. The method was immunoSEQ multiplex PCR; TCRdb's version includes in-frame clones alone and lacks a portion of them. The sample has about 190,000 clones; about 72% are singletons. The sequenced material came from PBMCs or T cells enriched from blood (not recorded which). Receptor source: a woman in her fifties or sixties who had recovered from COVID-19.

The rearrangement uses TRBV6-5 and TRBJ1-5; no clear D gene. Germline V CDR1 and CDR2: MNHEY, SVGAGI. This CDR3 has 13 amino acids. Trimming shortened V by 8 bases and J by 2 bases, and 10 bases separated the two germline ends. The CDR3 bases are TGTGCCAGCTTACTTACGGGCAATCAGCCCCAGCATTTT. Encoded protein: CASLLTGNQPQHF.

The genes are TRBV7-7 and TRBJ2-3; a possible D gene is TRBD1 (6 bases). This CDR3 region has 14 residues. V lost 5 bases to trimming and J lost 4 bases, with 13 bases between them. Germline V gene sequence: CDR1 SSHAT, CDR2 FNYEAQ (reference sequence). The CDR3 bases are TGTGCCAGCAGCCATGGGACACCCGCAGATACGCAGTATTTT. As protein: CASSHGTPADTQYF.

CDR3 bases: TGTGCCCGGCGACAGCCGAACACTGAAGCTTTCTTT. It is translated as CARRQPNTEAFF. V usage is TRBV12-3 or TRBV12-4 and J usage is TRBJ1-1, with D maybe TRBD1 (5 bases). Deletions cut 11 bases from V and 1 base from J, with 11 bases between. CDR3 length: 12 amino acids.

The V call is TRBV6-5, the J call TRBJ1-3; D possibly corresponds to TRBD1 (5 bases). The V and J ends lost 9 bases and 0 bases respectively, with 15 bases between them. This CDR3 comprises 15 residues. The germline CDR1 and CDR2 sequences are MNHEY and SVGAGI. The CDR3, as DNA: TGTGCCAGTTACAAGGCTGACAGCTCTGGAAACACCATATATTTT. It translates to CASYKADSSGNTIYF.

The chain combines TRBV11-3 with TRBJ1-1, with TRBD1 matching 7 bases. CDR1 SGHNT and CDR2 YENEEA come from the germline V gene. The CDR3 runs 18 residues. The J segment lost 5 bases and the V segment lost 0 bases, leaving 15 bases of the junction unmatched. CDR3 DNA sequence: TGTGCCAGCAGCTTAGAGAAACGGGAAGGGACAGTTCGTACTGAAGCTTTCTTT. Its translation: CASSLEKREGTVRTEAFF.

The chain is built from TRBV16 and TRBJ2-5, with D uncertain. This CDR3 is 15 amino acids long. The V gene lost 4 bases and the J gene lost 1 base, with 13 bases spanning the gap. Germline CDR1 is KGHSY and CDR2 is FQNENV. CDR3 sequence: CASSPHRVGQETQYF. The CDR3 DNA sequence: TGTGCCAGCAGCCCCCACAGAGTAGGCCAAGAGACCCAGTACTTC.

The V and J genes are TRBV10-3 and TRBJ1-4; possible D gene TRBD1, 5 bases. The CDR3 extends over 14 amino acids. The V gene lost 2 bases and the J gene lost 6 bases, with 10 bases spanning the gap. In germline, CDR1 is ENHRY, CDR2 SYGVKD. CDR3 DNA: TGTGCCATCAGTGAGGGTCAGGGATATGAAAAACTGTTTTTT. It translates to CAISEGQGYEKLFF.

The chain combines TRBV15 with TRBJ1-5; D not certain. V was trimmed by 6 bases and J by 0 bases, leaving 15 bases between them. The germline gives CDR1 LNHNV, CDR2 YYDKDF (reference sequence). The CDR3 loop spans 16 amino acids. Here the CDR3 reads CATRSGGKYSNQPQHF. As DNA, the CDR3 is TGTGCCACCAGGTCGGGCGGGAAATATAGCAATCAGCCCCAGCATTTT.

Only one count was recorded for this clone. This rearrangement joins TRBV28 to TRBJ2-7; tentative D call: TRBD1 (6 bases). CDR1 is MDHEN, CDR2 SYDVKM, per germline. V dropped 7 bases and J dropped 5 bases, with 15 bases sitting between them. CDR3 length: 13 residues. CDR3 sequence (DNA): TGTGCCAGCAACAGGGAAGGGCAACACGAGCAGTACTTC. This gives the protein CASNREGQHEQYF.

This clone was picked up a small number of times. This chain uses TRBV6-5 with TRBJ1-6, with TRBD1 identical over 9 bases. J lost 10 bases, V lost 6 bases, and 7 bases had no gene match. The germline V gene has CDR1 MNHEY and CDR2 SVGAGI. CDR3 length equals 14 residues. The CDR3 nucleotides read TGTGCCAGCAGCCCCCCAGGGACAGGGTCACCCCTCCACTTT. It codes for CASSPPGTGSPLHF.

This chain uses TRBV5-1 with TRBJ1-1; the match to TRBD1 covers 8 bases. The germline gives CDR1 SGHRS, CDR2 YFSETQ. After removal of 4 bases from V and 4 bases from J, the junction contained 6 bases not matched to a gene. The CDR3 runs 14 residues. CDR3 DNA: TGCGCCAGCAGCATGGGACAGGAAGGCACTGAAGCTTTCTTT. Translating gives CASSMGQEGTEAFF.

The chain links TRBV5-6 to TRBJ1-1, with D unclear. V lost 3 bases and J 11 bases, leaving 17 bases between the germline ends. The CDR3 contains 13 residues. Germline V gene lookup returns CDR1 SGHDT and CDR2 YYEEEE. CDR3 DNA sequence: TGTGCCAGCAGCTGGTCGGTGGAGGGCCCGGCTTTCTTT. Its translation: CASSWSVEGPAFF.

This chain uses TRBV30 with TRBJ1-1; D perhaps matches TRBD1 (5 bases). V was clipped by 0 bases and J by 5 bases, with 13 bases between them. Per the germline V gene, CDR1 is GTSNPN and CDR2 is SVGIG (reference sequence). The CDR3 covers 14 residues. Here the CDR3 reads CAWSVPPGTTEAFF. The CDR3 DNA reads TGTGCCTGGAGTGTACCCCCGGGGACTACTGAAGCTTTCTTT.

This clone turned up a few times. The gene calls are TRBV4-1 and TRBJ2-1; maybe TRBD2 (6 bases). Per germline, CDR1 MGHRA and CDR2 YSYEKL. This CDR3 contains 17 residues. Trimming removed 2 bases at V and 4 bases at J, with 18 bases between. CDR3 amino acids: CASSQKLGSGNYNEQFF. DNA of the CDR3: TGCGCCAGCAGCCAAAAGTTGGGTAGCGGAAATTACAATGAGCAGTTCTTC.

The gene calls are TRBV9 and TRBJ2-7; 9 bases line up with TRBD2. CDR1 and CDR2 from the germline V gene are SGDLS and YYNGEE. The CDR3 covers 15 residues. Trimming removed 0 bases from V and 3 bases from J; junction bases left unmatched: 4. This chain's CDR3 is CASSVDGTSSYEQYF. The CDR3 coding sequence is TGTGCCAGCAGCGTAGACGGGACTAGCAGCTACGAGCAGTACTTC.

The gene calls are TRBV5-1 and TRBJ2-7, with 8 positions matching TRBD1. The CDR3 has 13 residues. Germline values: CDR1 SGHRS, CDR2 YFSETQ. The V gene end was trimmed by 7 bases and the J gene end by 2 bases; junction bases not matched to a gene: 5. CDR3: CASGRTGTYEQYF. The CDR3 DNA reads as TGCGCCAGCGGACGGACAGGGACCTACGAGCAGTACTTC. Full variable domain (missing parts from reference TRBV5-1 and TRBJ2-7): KAGVTQTPRYLIKTRGQQVTLSCSPISGHRSVSWYQQTPGQGLQFLFEYFSETQRNKGNFPGRFSGRQFSNSRSEMNVSTLELGDSALYLCASGRTGTYEQYFGPGTRLTVT.

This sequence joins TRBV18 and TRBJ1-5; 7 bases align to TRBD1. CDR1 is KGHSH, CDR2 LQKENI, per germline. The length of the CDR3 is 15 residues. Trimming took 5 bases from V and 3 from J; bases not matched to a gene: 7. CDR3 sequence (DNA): TGTGCCAGCTCAGCCGGGACAGCTTACAATCAGCCCCAGCATTTT. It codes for CASSAGTAYNQPQHF.

The CDR3 sequence: CASSPIAGSSYEQYF. CDR3 in DNA: TGTGCCAGCAGCCCCATAGCGGGCAGCTCCTACGAGCAGTACTTC. V and J are TRBV5-6 and TRBJ2-7; TRBD2 matches at 7 bases. This CDR3 has 15 amino acids. Trimming cost V 4 bases and J 0 bases; bases outside gene matches: 7. Germline CDR1 is SGHDT and CDR2 is YYEEEE.

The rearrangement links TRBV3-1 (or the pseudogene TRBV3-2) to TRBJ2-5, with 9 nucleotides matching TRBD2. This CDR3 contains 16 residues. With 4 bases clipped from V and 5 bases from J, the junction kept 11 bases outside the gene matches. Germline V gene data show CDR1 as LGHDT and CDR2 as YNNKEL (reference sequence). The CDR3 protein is CASSPGRTSVWETQYF. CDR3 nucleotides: TGTGCCAGCAGCCCGGGCCGGACTAGCGTTTGGGAGACCCAGTACTTC.

In DNA form, the CDR3 reads TGTGCCAGCAGTTTAGGCAGGGGGCGCGTTCAGCCCCAGCATTTT. Amino acid sequence: CASSLGRGRVQPQHF. The chain employs TRBV28 and TRBJ1-5; 8 bases line up with TRBD1. The germline CDR1 and CDR2 sequences are MDHEN and SYDVKM. J was trimmed by 6 bases and V by 2 bases; bases with no gene match: 6. CDR3 length: 15 residues.

In DNA form, the CDR3 reads TGTGCCATCAGTGAGAGGGGGGTAGCGGGATCCGTCGGCACAGATACGCAGTATTTT. Its translation: CAISERGVAGSVGTDTQYF. This rearrangement joins TRBV10-3 to TRBJ2-3; 8 bases align to TRBD2. Germline CDR1 ENHRY, CDR2 SYGVKD. CDR3 length: 19 amino acids. Trimming removed 2 bases from V and 1 base from J; junction bases left unmatched: 14.

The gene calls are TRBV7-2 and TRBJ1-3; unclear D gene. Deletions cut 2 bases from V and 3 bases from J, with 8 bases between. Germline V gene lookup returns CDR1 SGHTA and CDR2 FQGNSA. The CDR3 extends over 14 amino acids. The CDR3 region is CASSLQVLGNTIYF. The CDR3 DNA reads TGTGCCAGCAGCTTACAGGTTCTTGGAAACACCATATATTTT.

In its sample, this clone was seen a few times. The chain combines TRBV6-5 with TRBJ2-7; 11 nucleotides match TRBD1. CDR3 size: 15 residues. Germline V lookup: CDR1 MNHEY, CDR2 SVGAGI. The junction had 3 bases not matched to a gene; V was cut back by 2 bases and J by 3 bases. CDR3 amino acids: CASSYGTGGFYEQYF. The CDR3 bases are TGTGCCAGCAGTTACGGGACAGGGGGATTCTACGAGCAGTACTTC.

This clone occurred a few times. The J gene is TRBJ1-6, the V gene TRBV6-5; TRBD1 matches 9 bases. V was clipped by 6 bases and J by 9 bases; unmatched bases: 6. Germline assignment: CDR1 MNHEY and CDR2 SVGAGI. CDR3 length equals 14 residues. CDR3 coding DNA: TGTGCCAGCAGCCCCACAGGGGGCGGTTCACCCCTCCACTTT. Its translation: CASSPTGGGSPLHF.

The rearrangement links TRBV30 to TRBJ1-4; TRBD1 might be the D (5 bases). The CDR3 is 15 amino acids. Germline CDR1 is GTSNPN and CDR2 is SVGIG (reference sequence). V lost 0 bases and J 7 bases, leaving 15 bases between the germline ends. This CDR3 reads CAWSVGPERGEKLFF. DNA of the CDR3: TGTGCCTGGAGTGTAGGTCCCGAAAGGGGTGAAAAACTGTTTTTT.

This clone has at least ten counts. The CDR3 DNA follows: TGCAGTCCAAGCGGGCAAGAGACCCAGTACTTC. The encoded protein is CSPSGQETQYF. The chain is built from TRBV20-1 and TRBJ2-5, with D maybe TRBD2 (6 bases). This CDR3 spans 11 amino acids. CDR1 and CDR2 from the germline V gene are DFQATT and SNEGSKA (reference sequence). Between the trimmed V and J ends, which lost 8 bases and 2 bases, there was a span of 9 bases.

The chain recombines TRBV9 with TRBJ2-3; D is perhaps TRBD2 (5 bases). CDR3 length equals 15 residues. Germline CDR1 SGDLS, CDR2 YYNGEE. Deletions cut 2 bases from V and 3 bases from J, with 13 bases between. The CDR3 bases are TGTGCCAGCAGCGTGGGTAACGCGGGTACAGATACGCAGTATTTT. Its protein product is CASSVGNAGTDTQYF.

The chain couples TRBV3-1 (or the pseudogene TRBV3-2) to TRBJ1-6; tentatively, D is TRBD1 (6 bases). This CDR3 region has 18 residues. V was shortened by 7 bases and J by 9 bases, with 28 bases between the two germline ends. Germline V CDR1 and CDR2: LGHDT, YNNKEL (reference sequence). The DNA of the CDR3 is TGTGCCAGCACCCCTGGATCGCGGGGGGCAGACTTAGCTTCACCCCTCCACTTT. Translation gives CASTPGSRGADLASPLHF.

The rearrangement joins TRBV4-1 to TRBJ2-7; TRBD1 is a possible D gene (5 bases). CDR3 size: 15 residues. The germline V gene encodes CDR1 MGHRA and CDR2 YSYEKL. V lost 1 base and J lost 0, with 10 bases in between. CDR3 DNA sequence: TGCGCCAGCAGCCAAGGGGCCAGGGTCTCCTACGAGCAGTACTTC. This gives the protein CASSQGARVSYEQYF.

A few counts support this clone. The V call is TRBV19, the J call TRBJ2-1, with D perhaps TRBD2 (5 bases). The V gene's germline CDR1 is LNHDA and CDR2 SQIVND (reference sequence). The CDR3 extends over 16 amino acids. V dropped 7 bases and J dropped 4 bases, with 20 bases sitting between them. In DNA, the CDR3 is TGTGCCAGTACCTCCGCCCCGAGCGGAAATTACAATGAGCAGTTCTTC. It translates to CASTSAPSGNYNEQFF.